This T cell receptor beta chain came from a study of vaccination and CD4 T cells after COVID-19. With regard to this clonotype: What it binds is not known.

The Oncomine TCR Beta short-read assay generated sequence data from the DNA of cultured CD4+ T cells. One entry per CDR3 protein results from TCRdb running MiXCR on the PCR reads. The repertoire holds around 17,000 distinct CDR3 sequences, over 65% seen once, with 16% in the top ten. The CDR3 is 14 amino acids. CDR1 and CDR2 (germline): SQVTM, ANQGSEA. The V segment lost 4 bases and the J segment 2 bases; nucleotides outside the gene matches: 4. Indicated treatment: approximately nine-day PBMC culture with coronavirus spike peptide pools or control peptides (ViraFEST assay). The receptor was derived from a human donor who had recovered from COVID-19. This chain uses TRBV29-1 with TRBJ2-2; 7 nucleotides match TRBD1. The sequenced sample consisted of CD4+ T cells from blood, cultured in vitro. The CDR3 sequence is CSVGTGFNTGELFF. CDR3 nucleotide sequence: TGCAGCGTTGGGACAGGATTTAACACCGGGGAGCTGTTTTTT.